Listed here are 16 T cell receptor beta chains from one sample, sequenced in a study of graft-versus-host responses after intestinal transplantation. Generated by immunoSEQ multiplex PCR, the TCRdb table keeps only in-frame clones and is missing some. This table has tens of thousands of clones, roughly nine tenths appearing once. No antigen has been identified for these receptors. The material was unstimulated CD8+ T cells sorted from spleen or lymph node cells, obtained before intestinal transplant. The receptors shown here come from a human donor who received an intestinal transplant.

V usage is TRBV29-1 and J usage is TRBJ2-7; 8 nucleotides match TRBD1. Per the germline V gene, CDR1 is SQVTM and CDR2 is ANQGSEA. This CDR3 contains 14 residues. V gave up 8 bases and J gave up 1 base; unmatched junction bases: 10. The CDR3 DNA sequence: TGCAGCTCTACCGGGACAGGTGCATCCTACGAGCAGTACTTC. This encodes CSSTGTGASYEQYF.

A remark on this clone: The sample has other DNA sequences that encode this CDR3 too. The chain uses TRBV28 and TRBJ1-1, with D uncertain. V dropped 5 bases and J dropped 4 bases, with 11 bases sitting between them. This CDR3 comprises 13 residues. Looked up from germline, CDR1 is MDHEN and CDR2 is SYDVKM. In DNA form, the CDR3 reads TGTGCCAGCAGTCTATCGCGGGGCACTGAAGCTTTCTTT. Translation: CASSLSRGTEAFF.

This chain connects TRBV29-1 to TRBJ1-2; D call uncertain. Trimming removed 4 bases from V and 8 bases from J, with 11 bases in between. The CDR3 runs to 11 residues. CDR1 and CDR2 (germline): SQVTM, ANQGSEA. In nucleotides, the CDR3 is TGCAGCGTTGGCTCGGGGAACGGCTACACCTTC. It encodes CSVGSGNGYTF.

CDR3 nucleotides: TGCGCCAGCAGCCCCCCGGGCGGGGAGCTGTTTTTT. As protein: CASSPPGGELFF. The chain recombines TRBV4-1 with TRBJ2-2, with unresolved D. Per germline, CDR1 MGHRA and CDR2 YSYEKL. The CDR3 is 12 amino acids. The V and J ends lost 4 bases and 7 bases respectively, with 7 bases between them.

The CDR3 DNA reads as TGTGCCAGCACCGGGGTATCAGGGGGCTTCGGCACCGGGGAGCTGTTTTTT. Protein product: CASTGVSGGFGTGELFF. V and J are TRBV7-6 and TRBJ2-2; 8 nucleotides agree with TRBD1. CDR1 SGHVS and CDR2 FNYEAQ come from the germline V gene. This CDR3 contains 17 residues. Trimming took 7 bases from V and 4 from J; bases not matched to a gene: 14.

The V and J genes are TRBV4-1 and TRBJ2-1; 11 bases match TRBD2. After removal of 4 bases from V and 2 bases from J, the junction contained 16 bases not matched to a gene. The CDR3 totals 20 residues. CDR1 is MGHRA, CDR2 YSYEKL, per germline. The DNA of the CDR3 is TGCGCCAGCAGCCCCAATAGCGGGAGGGACGATACGAGCGCCTACAATGAGCAGTTCTTC. Protein: CASSPNSGRDDTSAYNEQFF.

This chain links TRBV9 with TRBJ2-3, with TRBD2 as a possible D gene (6 bases). The CDR3 length is 15 residues. Trimming removed 0 bases from V and 2 bases from J, with 10 bases in between. Germline CDR1 SGDLS, CDR2 YYNGEE. CDR3 in amino acids: CASSVEGLITDTQYF. CDR3 nucleotides: TGTGCCAGCAGCGTAGAGGGACTCATCACAGATACGCAGTATTTT. Full variable domain (remainder filled in from reference TRBV9 and TRBJ2-3): DSGVTQTPKHLITATGQRVTLRCSPRSGDLSVYWYQQSLDQGLQFLIQYYNGEERAKGNILERFSAQQFPDLHSELNLSSLELGDSALYFCASSVEGLITDTQYFGPGTRLTVL.

This clone was detected only a few times. The CDR3 spells CASSQERTGDTEAFF. The DNA of the CDR3 is TGCGCCAGCAGCCAAGAACGGACAGGGGACACTGAAGCTTTCTTT. V and J are TRBV4-3 and TRBJ1-1; 9 bases fit TRBD1. V was clipped by 0 bases and J by 3 bases; unmatched bases: 2. CDR1 and CDR2 (germline): LGHNA, YSLEER. The CDR3 totals 15 residues.

The chain recombines TRBV6-5 with TRBJ1-4; D gene uncertain. Germline V gene sequence: CDR1 MNHEY, CDR2 SVGAGI. Trimming took 4 bases from V and 5 from J, leaving 8 bases between them. This CDR3 comprises 13 residues. CDR3 sequence: CASSSGPNEKLFF. As DNA, the CDR3 is TGTGCCAGCAGTTCGGGTCCAAATGAAAAACTGTTTTTT.

V and J are TRBV6-5 and TRBJ2-5, with 7 positions matching TRBD1. V trimming: 2 bases; J trimming: 3 bases; junction bases outside the gene matches: 3. This CDR3 region has 14 residues. The germline V gene encodes CDR1 MNHEY and CDR2 SVGAGI. CDR3 bases: TGTGCCAGCAGTTACGCCGGGACAGAAGAGACCCAGTACTTC. Amino acids: CASSYAGTEETQYF.

The chain joins TRBV14 to TRBJ2-7; D possibly corresponds to TRBD2 (6 bases). This CDR3 region has 15 residues. CDR1 is SGHDN and CDR2 is FVKESK in the germline V gene. The V end was cut by 1 base, the J end by 0 bases, with 10 bases between. The CDR3 spells CASSQGAGSSYEQYF. CDR3 sequence (DNA): TGTGCCAGCAGCCAAGGGGCGGGGAGCTCCTACGAGCAGTACTTC.

The V gene is TRBV4-3, the J gene TRBJ2-4; tentatively, D is TRBD2 (5 bases). In germline, CDR1 is LGHNA, CDR2 YSLEER. The CDR3 spans 14 residues. The V end lost 5 bases, the J end lost 8 bases, and 16 bases lay between the germline ends. The CDR3 loop reads CASSESLTRDIQYF. CDR3 coding DNA: TGCGCCAGCAGCGAATCCCTCACGAGGGACATTCAGTACTTC.

V usage is TRBV9 and J usage is TRBJ2-3; D might be TRBD2 (5 bases). This CDR3 has 16 residues. CDR1 is SGDLS, CDR2 YYNGEE, per germline. V was trimmed by 0 bases and J by 0 bases, leaving 11 bases between them. The CDR3 nucleotides are TGTGCCAGCAGCGTAGCGGGGTTCTCTAGCACAGATACGCAGTATTTT. Protein sequence: CASSVAGFSSTDTQYF.

This chain uses TRBV5-5 with TRBJ1-2; tentatively, D is TRBD1 (6 bases). CDR1 is SGHKS, CDR2 YYEKEE, per germline (reference sequence). V was cut by 4 bases and J by 8 bases, with 21 bases left in between. CDR3 length: 15 residues. DNA of the CDR3: TGTGCCAGCAGCCTTCTGTGGGCAGGGGATGGAGGCTACACCTTC. Translation: CASSLLWAGDGGYTF.

This sequence joins TRBV19 and TRBJ2-1, with 10 bases fitting TRBD2. Per germline, CDR1 LNHDA and CDR2 SQIVND (reference sequence). V was pared by 5 bases and J by 7 bases, with 8 bases of the junction left unmatched. The CDR3 consists of 15 residues. CDR3 nucleotides: TGTGCCAGTAGTTTGGTAGCGGGAGGCCTAAATGAGCAGTTCTTC. Translating it yields CASSLVAGGLNEQFF. The variable domain in full, completed from reference TRBV19 and TRBJ2-1, reads DGGITQSPKYLFRKEGQNVTLSCEQNLNHDAMYWYRQDPGQGLRLIYYSQIVNDFQKGDIAEGYSVSREKKESFPLTVTSAQKNPTAFYLCASSLVAGGLNEQFFGPGTRLTVL.

This chain joins TRBV7-9 and TRBJ2-1; D remains ambiguous. CDR1 SEHNR and CDR2 FQNEAQ come from the germline V gene (reference sequence). The V end was cut by 1 base, the J end by 9 bases, with 10 bases between. CDR3 size: 13 residues. The CDR3 spells CASSLGFLPEQFF. In DNA, the CDR3 is TGTGCCAGCAGCTTAGGTTTTCTTCCTGAGCAGTTCTTC. Drawing the rest from reference TRBV7-9 and TRBJ2-1, the complete variable domain is DTGVSQNPRHKITKRGQNVTFRCDPISEHNRLYWYRQTLGQGPEFLTYFQNEAQLEKSRLLSDRFSAERPKGSFSTLEIQRTEQGDSAMYLCASSLGFLPEQFFGPGTRLTVL.